The sequence of this T cell receptor (beta chain) was determined in a study of prognosis after radiotherapy for stage I lung cancer. About the research overall: Recruiting of stage I non-small cell lung cancer patients into the study occurred between April 2018 and 2019. Study observations and caveats: In the expanded TCR clones, tumor specificity was not determined. Stereotactic body radiation therapy was followed by fewer unique TCR clones, median approximately 10,000 versus 7,000.

The CDR3 has 13 amino acids. V gave up 2 bases and J gave up 4 bases, with 9 bases separating them. The germline gives CDR1 DFQATT, CDR2 SNEGSKA (reference sequence). This clonotype was observed at least ten times. The target antigen is unknown. With two-round multiplex PCR, TCR beta CDR3 sequences were amplified from genomic DNA. The authors ran first-round PCR with primers specific to each TRBV and TRBJ gene. A second round of PCR was carried out using universal primers. One entry per CDR3 protein results from TCRdb running MiXCR on the multiplex PCR reads. The sample has fewer than 20,000 distinct CDR3 sequences, around 47% seen once.

The sequence was collected from a donor over 45 with non-small cell lung cancer. This material consisted of PBMCs, taken before or after stereotactic body radiation therapy (not recorded which). This chain connects TRBV20-1 to TRBJ1-3; D call uncertain. The chain's CDR3 is CSARLTGGNTIYF. CDR3 coding DNA: TGCAGTGCTAGATTGACCGGAGGAAACACCATATATTTT.